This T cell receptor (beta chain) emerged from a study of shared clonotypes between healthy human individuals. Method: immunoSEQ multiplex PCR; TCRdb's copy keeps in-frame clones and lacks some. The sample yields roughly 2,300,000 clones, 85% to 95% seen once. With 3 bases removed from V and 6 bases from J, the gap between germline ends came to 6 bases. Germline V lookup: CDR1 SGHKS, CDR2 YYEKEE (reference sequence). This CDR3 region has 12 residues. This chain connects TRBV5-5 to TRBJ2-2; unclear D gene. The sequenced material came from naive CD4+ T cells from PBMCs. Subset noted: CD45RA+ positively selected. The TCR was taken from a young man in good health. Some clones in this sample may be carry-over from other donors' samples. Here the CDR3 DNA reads TGTGCCAGCAGCTCCTATTCCGGGGAGCTGTTTTTT. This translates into CASSSYSGELFF. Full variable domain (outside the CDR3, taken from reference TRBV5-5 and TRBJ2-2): DAGVTQSPTHLIKTRGQQVTLRCSPISGHKSVSWYQQVLGQGPQFIFQYYEKEERGRGNFPDRFSARQFPNYSSELNVNALLLGDSALYLCASSSYSGELFFGEGSRLTVL.